One and the same sample provided the 7 T cell receptor beta chains below, sequenced in a study of T cells in tuberculosis. The sample's time point: new active TB diagnosis, blood taken before or within 7 days of starting treatment. TCRdb keeps only in-frame clones here, not all; method: immunoSEQ multiplex PCR. The sample lists about 35,000 clones, 70% to 90% occurring once. The sample in question was PBMCs, obtained at tuberculosis diagnosis. These TCRs come from an adult with tuberculosis.

The rearrangement joins TRBV19 to TRBJ2-3, with a weak D call TRBD2 (6 bases). Germline values: CDR1 LNHDA, CDR2 SQIVND (reference sequence). The V gene lost 0 bases and the J gene lost 3 bases, with 13 bases spanning the gap. The CDR3 spans 16 residues. The CDR3 region is CASSIEGGQLTDTQYF. The CDR3 region has the DNA TGTGCCAGTAGTATAGAGGGGGGTCAACTAACAGATACGCAGTATTTT.

This chain connects TRBV30 to TRBJ1-5; no clear D gene. CDR3 length: 16 residues. Trimming stripped 3 bases from V and 2 bases from J, with 17 bases between. Per germline, CDR1 GTSNPN and CDR2 SVGIG (reference sequence). The CDR3 DNA is TGTGCCTGGAGCCCGGGAGCGAGGCCCGGCAATCAGCCCCAGCATTTT. It codes for CAWSPGARPGNQPQHF.

Notes on this clone: Relative to the germline gene, one junction end is altered; a read error may explain this. The chain uses TRBV11-2 and TRBJ2-3; 8 bases are shared with TRBD1. The CDR3 length is 14 residues. The germline CDR1 and CDR2 sequences are SGHAT and FQNNGV. The CDR3 sequence: CAISRGRSTDTQYF. Written as DNA, the CDR3 is TGTGCCATCAGCAGGGGGCGTTCAACAGATACGCAGTATTTT.

V gene TRBV5-6 combines with J gene TRBJ2-7, with 7 bases lining up with TRBD2. Trimming removed 0 bases from V and 3 bases from J; junction bases left unmatched: 3. Germline assignment: CDR1 SGHDT and CDR2 YYEEEE. This CDR3 spans 14 amino acids. Here the CDR3 DNA reads TGTGCCAGCAGCTTGGGCGGGAGAAACTACGAGCAGTACTTC. Its protein is CASSLGGRNYEQYF.

The genes are TRBV28 and TRBJ1-5, with a weak D call TRBD1 (6 bases). This CDR3 spans 15 amino acids. Per the germline V gene, CDR1 is MDHEN and CDR2 is SYDVKM. Trimming removed 6 bases from V and 6 bases from J, with 18 bases in between. The CDR3: CASSPATGSTQPQHF. DNA for the CDR3: TGTGCCAGCAGCCCTGCTACAGGGTCTACTCAGCCCCAGCATTTT.

The genes are TRBV7-9 and TRBJ1-1; the match to TRBD1 covers 9 bases. This CDR3 region has 14 residues. The germline V gene encodes CDR1 SEHNR and CDR2 FQNEAQ (reference sequence). The V segment lost 6 bases and the J segment 3 bases; nucleotides outside the gene matches: 5. In DNA, the CDR3 is TGTGCCAGCAGTCGACAGGGGGAGGACACTGAAGCTTTCTTT. Residues: CASSRQGEDTEAFF.

The chain recombines TRBV30 with TRBJ2-6, with D possibly TRBD2 on 6 matching bases. This CDR3 has 13 residues. Germline-derived CDR1 and CDR2 are GTSNPN and SVGIG (reference sequence). The ends were cut back, 5 bases at V and 1 base at J, with 6 bases in the middle. CDR3 in amino acids: CAWGGSGANVLTF. The CDR3 DNA is TGTGCCTGGGGAGGGTCTGGGGCCAACGTCCTGACTTTC.